Following are 9 T cell receptor beta chains from one sample sequenced in a study of blood T cell repertoires in COVID-19. The data were produced by immunoSEQ multiplex PCR, yet TCRdb's version contains in-frame clones alone and is incomplete. The table lists under 250,000 clones, around 82% of them singletons. Sequenced sample: peripheral blood. Source of these receptors: a man aged 50 to 59 with active or convalescent COVID-19.

V usage is TRBV29-1 and J usage is TRBJ1-1; 7 bases agree with TRBD1. There are 14 residues in the CDR3. V dropped 7 bases and J dropped 5; count of bases not matched to a gene: 13. The germline V gene has CDR1 SQVTM and CDR2 ANQGSEA. The CDR3 DNA reads as TGCAGCGCCCCGTACCAAATCAGGGGGACTGAAGCTTTCTTT. It is translated as CSAPYQIRGTEAFF.

The rearrangement uses TRBV18 and TRBJ2-1; TRBD2 might be the D (6 bases). Per the germline V gene, CDR1 is KGHSH and CDR2 is LQKENI. The V end was cut by 0 bases, the J end by 8 bases, with 23 bases between. This CDR3 has 18 amino acids. CDR3 bases: TGTGCCAGCTCACCACCGGATTACGGCGCCGGGGGATTCCATGAGCAGTTCTTC. It specifies CASSPPDYGAGGFHEQFF.

The chain joins TRBV10-3 to TRBJ2-5; maybe TRBD1 (6 bases). Germline lookup yields CDR1 ENHRY and CDR2 SYGVKD. The CDR3 is 13 residues long. The germline V and J ends were trimmed by 7 bases and 4 bases, with 13 bases remaining between them. In nucleotides, the CDR3 is TGTGCCATCACCAGGGGCGAGGGAGAGACCCAGTACTTC. Translated, it gives CAITRGEGETQYF.

The chain has TRBV7-2 and TRBJ2-1; possibly TRBD2 for D (6 bases). CDR3 length equals 15 residues. V was trimmed by 4 bases and J by 6 bases, leaving 16 bases between them. Germline values: CDR1 SGHTA, CDR2 FQGNSA. CDR3 in amino acids: CASSYMTGDFNEQFF. The CDR3 DNA is TGTGCCAGCAGCTATATGACGGGGGACTTCAATGAGCAGTTCTTC.

The V gene is TRBV11-1, the J gene TRBJ2-3; TRBD2 agrees at 9 bases. V lost 7 bases to trimming and J lost 3 bases; unmatched junction nucleotides: 8. This CDR3 has 15 amino acids. CDR1 SGHAT and CDR2 FQDESV come from the germline V gene (reference sequence). The CDR3 DNA follows: TGTGCCAGCAAGTCAGCGGGGGGTAGTACAGATACGCAGTATTTT. Its translation is CASKSAGGSTDTQYF.

The chain is built from TRBV7-2 and TRBJ1-3; D uncertain. V shed 6 bases and J shed 7 bases, with 16 bases lying between them. Germline V gene sequence: CDR1 SGHTA, CDR2 FQGNSA. CDR3 length: 14 amino acids. The CDR3 nucleotides read TGTGCCAGCAGAATGTACGGAGGGATCAACACCATATATTTT. Amino acid sequence: CASRMYGGINTIYF.

The chain is built from TRBV15 and TRBJ1-4, with D perhaps TRBD1 (5 bases). The CDR3 runs to 17 residues. CDR1 is LNHNV and CDR2 is YYDKDF in the germline V gene (reference sequence). Trimming took off 1 base at V and 5 bases at J, with 17 bases between the two ends. CDR3 protein: CATSRGTGDSWNEKLFF. CDR3 in DNA: TGTGCCACCAGCAGAGGTACCGGGGACTCATGGAATGAAAAACTGTTTTTT.

The chain joins TRBV28 to TRBJ2-3; the D gene is possibly TRBD1 (6 bases). Trimming took 5 bases from V and 1 from J, leaving 10 bases between them. Germline V gives CDR1 MDHEN, CDR2 SYDVKM. The CDR3 covers 14 residues. The CDR3 region has the DNA TGTGCCAGCAGTACCAGACAGGGCACAGATACGCAGTATTTT. This sequence encodes CASSTRQGTDTQYF.

The V call is TRBV28, the J call TRBJ2-7, with 7 bases fitting TRBD2. The junction had 4 bases not matched to a gene; V was cut back by 0 bases and J by 2 bases. Germline V gives CDR1 MDHEN, CDR2 SYDVKM. This CDR3 comprises 15 residues. The CDR3 spells CASSLWRGSTYEQYF. CDR3 coding DNA: TGTGCCAGCAGTTTATGGCGGGGGTCTACCTACGAGCAGTACTTC. The full variable domain, with the rest looked up from reference TRBV28 and TRBJ2-7, is DVKVTQSSRYLVKRTGEKVFLECVQDMDHENMFWYRQDPGLGLRLIYFSYDVKMKEKGDIPEGYSVSREKKERFSLILESASTNQTSMYLCASSLWRGSTYEQYFGPGTRLTVT.